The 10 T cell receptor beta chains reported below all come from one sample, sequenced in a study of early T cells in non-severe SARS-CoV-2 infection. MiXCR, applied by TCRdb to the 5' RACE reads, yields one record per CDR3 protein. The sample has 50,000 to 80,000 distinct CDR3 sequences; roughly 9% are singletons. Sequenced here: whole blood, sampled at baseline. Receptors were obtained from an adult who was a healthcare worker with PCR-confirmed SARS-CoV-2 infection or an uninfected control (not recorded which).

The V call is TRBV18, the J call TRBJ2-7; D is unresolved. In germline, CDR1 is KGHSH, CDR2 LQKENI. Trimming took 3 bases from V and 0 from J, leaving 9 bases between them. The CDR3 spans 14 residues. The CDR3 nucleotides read TGTGCCAGCTCACCGGGCCGGACCTCCTACGAGCAGTACTTC. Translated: CASSPGRTSYEQYF.

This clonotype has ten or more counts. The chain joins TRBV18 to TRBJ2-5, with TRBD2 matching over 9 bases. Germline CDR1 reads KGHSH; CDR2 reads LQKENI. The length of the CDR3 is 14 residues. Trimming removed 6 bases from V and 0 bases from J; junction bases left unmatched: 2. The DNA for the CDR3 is TGTGCCAGCTCGGGGACTAGCAACCAAGAGACCCAGTACTTC. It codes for CASSGTSNQETQYF.

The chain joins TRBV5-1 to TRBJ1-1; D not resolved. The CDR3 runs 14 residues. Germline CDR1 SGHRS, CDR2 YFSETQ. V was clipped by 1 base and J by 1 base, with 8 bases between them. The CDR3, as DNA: TGCGCCAGCAGCTTGACCCTCTCGAACACTGAAGCTTTCTTT. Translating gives CASSLTLSNTEAFF.

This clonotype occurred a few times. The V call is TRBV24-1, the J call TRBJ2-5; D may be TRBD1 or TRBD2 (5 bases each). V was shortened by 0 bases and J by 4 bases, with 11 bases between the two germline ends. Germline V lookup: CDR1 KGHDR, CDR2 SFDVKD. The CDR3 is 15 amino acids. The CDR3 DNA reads TGTGCCACCAGTGATTTGTTCTCGGGACCAGAGACCCAGTACTTC. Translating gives CATSDLFSGPETQYF.

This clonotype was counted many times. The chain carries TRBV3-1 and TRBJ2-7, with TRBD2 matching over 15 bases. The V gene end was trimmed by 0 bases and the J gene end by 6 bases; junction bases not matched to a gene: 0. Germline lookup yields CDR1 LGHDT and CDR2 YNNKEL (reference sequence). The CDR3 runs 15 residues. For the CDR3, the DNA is TGTGCCAGCAGCCAAGAGGGACTAGCGGGAGGCGAGCAGTACTTC. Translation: CASSQEGLAGGEQYF.

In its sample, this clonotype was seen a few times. CDR3 DNA: TGTGCCAGCAGCCCGGGGACAGACACAGATACGCAGTATTTT. This gives the protein CASSPGTDTDTQYF. The genes are TRBV5-4 and TRBJ2-3; the match to TRBD1 covers 7 bases. Trimming at V came to 4 bases and at J to 2 bases, leaving 4 bases not matched to a gene. The CDR3 has 14 residues. Germline-derived CDR1 and CDR2 are SGHNT and YYREEE (reference sequence).

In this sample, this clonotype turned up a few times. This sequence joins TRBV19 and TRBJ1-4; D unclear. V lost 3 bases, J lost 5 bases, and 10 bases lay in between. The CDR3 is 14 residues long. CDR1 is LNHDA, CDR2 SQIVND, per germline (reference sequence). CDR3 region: CASSMVSGNEKLFF. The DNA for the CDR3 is TGTGCCAGTAGTATGGTCTCGGGAAATGAAAAACTGTTTTTT.

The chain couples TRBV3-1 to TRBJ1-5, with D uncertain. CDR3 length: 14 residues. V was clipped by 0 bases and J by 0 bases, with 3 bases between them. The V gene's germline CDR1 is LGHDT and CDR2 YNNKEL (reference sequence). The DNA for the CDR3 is TGTGCCAGCAGCCAAGAGCATAGCAATCAGCCCCAGCATTTT. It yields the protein CASSQEHSNQPQHF.

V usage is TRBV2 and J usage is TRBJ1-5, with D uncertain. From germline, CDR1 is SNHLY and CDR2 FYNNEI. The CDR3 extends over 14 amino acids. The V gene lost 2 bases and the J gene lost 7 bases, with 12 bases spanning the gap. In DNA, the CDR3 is TGTGCCAGCAGTGAAAGAGGGTCTCGACAGCCCCAGCATTTT. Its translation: CASSERGSRQPQHF.

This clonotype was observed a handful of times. As DNA, the CDR3 is TGCGCCAGCACCCTAGACATAGTTGACTATGGCTACACCTTC. This gives the protein CASTLDIVDYGYTF. The chain links TRBV4-1 to TRBJ1-2; D gene uncertain. This CDR3 has 14 residues. Trimming removed 7 bases at V and 3 bases at J, with 15 bases between. Germline lookup yields CDR1 MGHRA and CDR2 YSYEKL.